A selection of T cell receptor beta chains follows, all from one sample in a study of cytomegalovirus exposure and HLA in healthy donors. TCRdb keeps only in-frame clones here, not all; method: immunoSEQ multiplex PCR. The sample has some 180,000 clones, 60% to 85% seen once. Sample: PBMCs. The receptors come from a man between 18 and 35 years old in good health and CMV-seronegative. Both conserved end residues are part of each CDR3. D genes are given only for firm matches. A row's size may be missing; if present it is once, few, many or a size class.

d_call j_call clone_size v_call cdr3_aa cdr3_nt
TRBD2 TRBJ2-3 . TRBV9 CASSAGGGSGHTQYF TGTGCCAGCAGCGCCGGCGGGGGGTCGGGACATACGCAGTATTTT
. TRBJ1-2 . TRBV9 CASNPEGRALGGYTF TGTGCCAGCAACCCCGAGGGCCGCGCCTTGGGGGGCTACACCTTC
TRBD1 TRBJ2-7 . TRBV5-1 CASSWGTAPYERYF TGCGCCAGCAGCTGGGGGACAGCTCCCTACGAGCGGTACTTC
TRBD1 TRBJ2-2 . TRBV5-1 CASSLDRVATGELFF TGCGCCAGCAGTCTAGACAGGGTGGCCACCGGGGAGCTGTTTTTT
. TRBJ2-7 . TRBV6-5 CASTHRRGTYEQYF TGTGCCAGCACCCACCGCCGGGGGACCTACGAGCAGTACTTC
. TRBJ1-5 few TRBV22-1 CPGSARGQGREAQHF TGTCCTGGGAGCGCACGGGGACAGGGGAGAGAGGCCCAGCATTTT
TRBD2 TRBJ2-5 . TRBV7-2 CASSLEPPSGEETQYF TGTGCCAGCAGCTTAGAACCCCCTAGCGGGGAAGAGACCCAGTACTTC
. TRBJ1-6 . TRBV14 CASSQLGGNSPLHF TGTGCCAGCAGCCAACTCGGAGGTAATTCACCCCTCCACTTT
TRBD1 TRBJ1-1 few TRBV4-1 CASSQEGQGRTEAFF TGCGCCAGCAGCCAGGAAGGACAGGGAAGGACTGAAGCTTTCTTT
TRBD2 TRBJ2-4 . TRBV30 CAWRLSGENIQYF TGTGCCTGGAGACTGAGCGGGGAAAACATTCAGTACTTC
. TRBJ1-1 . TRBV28 CASSPPSGARTEAFF TGTGCCAGCAGTCCTCCTTCTGGGGCTCGGACTGAAGCTTTCTTT
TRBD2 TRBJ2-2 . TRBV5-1 CASSWPLAGPPNTGELFF TGCGCCAGCAGCTGGCCACTAGCGGGTCCCCCGAACACCGGGGAGCTGTTTTTT
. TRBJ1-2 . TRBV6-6 CASSYLEGYTF TGTGCCAGCAGTTACTTGGAGGGCTACACCTTC
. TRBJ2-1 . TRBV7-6 CASSSLYNEQFF TGTGCCAGCAGCTCCCTCTACAATGAGCAGTTCTTC
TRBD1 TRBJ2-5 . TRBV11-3 CASSQGTGTRETQYF TGTGCCAGCAGCCAAGGGACAGGGACGAGGGAGACCCAGTACTTC
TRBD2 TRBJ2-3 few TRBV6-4 CASSDGTSGTDTQYF TGTGCCAGCAGTGACGGGACTAGCGGCACAGATACGCAGTATTTT
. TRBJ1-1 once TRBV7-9 CASSLVGALLPHSEAFF TGTGCCAGCAGCTTAGTTGGGGCACTCTTGCCGCACTCTGAAGCTTTCTTT
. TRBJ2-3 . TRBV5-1 CASSLSAGATDTQYF TGCGCCAGCAGCTTGTCCGCGGGCGCCACAGATACGCAGTATTTT
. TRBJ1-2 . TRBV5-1 CASSPEGRGSYGYTF TGCGCCAGCAGCCCTGAAGGGCGGGGAAGCTATGGCTACACCTTC
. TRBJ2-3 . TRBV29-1 CSVGPQSDTQYF TGCAGCGTTGGGCCTCAATCAGATACGCAGTATTTT
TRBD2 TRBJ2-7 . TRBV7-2 CASSLGLAGDYEQYF TGTGCCAGCAGCCTGGGACTAGCGGGGGACTACGAGCAGTACTTC
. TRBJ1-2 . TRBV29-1 CSVERQGDGYTF TGCAGCGTTGAAAGGCAGGGTGACGGCTACACCTTC
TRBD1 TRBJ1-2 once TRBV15 CATSRVFGTGGGYGYTF TGTGCCACCAGCAGAGTTTTCGGGACAGGGGGCGGTTATGGCTACACCTTC
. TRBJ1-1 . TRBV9 CASSASWNTEAFF TGTGCCAGCAGCGCGTCTTGGAACACTGAAGCTTTCTTT
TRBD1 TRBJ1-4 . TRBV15 CATSRDPAGGIREKLFF TGTGCCACCAGCAGAGATCCGGCAGGGGGCATTAGAGAAAAACTGTTTTTT
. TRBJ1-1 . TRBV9 CASGPWGGTEAFF TGTGCCAGCGGACCATGGGGGGGGACTGAAGCTTTCTTT
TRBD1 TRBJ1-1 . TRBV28 CASSAGQGMNTEAFF TGTGCCAGCAGTGCTGGACAGGGCATGAACACTGAAGCTTTCTTT
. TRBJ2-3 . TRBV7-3 CASGHLGADTQYF TGTGCCAGCGGACATTTAGGTGCAGATACGCAGTATTTT
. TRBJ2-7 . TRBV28 CASSLKLDSFSYEQYF TGTGCCAGCAGTTTGAAGTTAGACAGCTTCTCCTACGAGCAGTACTTC
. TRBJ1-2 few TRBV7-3 CASSLRRETNYGYTF TGTGCCAGCAGCTTACGCCGGGAAACTAACTATGGCTACACCTTC
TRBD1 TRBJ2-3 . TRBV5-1 CASSLGQGIGLDTQYF TGCGCCAGCAGCCTAGGACAGGGGATAGGACTAGATACGCAGTATTTT
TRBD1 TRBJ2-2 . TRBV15 CATSREGTGLLNTGELFF TGTGCCACCAGCAGAGAAGGGACAGGGCTCCTAAACACCGGGGAGCTGTTTTTT
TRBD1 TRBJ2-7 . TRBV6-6 CASSYNGGSRGYEQYF TGTGCCAGCAGTTACAACGGTGGGTCCAGGGGGTACGAGCAGTACTTC
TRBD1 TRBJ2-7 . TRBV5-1 CASSGGQGAYEQYF TGCGCCAGCAGCGGGGGACAGGGGGCCTACGAGCAGTACTTC
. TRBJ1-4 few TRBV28 CASSRNEKLFF TGTGCCAGCAGCAGAAATGAAAAACTGTTTTTT
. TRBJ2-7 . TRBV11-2 CASSSRTVGTYEQYF TGTGCCAGCAGCTCCCGGACAGTTGGTACCTACGAGCAGTACTTC
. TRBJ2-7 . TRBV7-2 CASSLTYEQYF TGTGCCAGCAGCCTTACATACGAGCAGTACTTC
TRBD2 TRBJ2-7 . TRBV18 CASSLTSMAGAPSEQYF TGTGCCAGCTCATTAACGAGTATGGCGGGAGCCCCGAGCGAGCAGTACTTC
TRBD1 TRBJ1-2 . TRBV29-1 CSVYDRGSWLEGYTF TGCAGCGTTTACGACAGGGGAAGTTGGCTGGAGGGCTACACCTTC
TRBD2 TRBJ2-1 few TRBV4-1 CASSQDWRGGLDEQFF TGCGCCAGCAGCCAAGATTGGCGGGGGGGCCTCGATGAGCAGTTCTTC
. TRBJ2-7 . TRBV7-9 CSSGQGPPHEQYF TGTTCCAGCGGGCAGGGCCCCCCCCACGAGCAGTACTTC
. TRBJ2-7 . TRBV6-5 CASRNLGSSYEQYF TGTGCCAGCAGAAATCTGGGGAGCTCCTACGAGCAGTACTTC
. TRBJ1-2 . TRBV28 CASSSGGTNYGYTF TGTGCCAGCAGTTCCGGAGGGACCAACTATGGCTACACCTTC
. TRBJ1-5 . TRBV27 CASSLVGSLGGDLGSNQPQHF TGTGCCAGCAGTTTAGTGGGGAGCCTAGGGGGGGATTTGGGAAGCAATCAGCCCCAGCATTTT
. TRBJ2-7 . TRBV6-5 CASSSTYEQYF TGTGCCAGCAGTTCTACCTACGAGCAGTACTTC
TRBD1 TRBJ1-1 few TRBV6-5 CASSYGTGTTEAFF TGTGCCAGCAGTTACGGGACAGGGACCACTGAAGCTTTCTTT
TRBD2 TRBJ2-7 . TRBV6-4 CASRRDRGAYEQYF TGTGCCAGCAGGAGGGACCGGGGGGCCTACGAGCAGTACTTC
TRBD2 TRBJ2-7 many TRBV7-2 CASSPRASGGEQYF TGTGCCAGCAGCCCGAGGGCTAGCGGGGGGGAGCAGTACTTC
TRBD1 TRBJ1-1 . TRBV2 CASLGFTGGTEAFF TGTGCCAGCTTAGGGTTTACAGGGGGCACTGAAGCTTTCTTT
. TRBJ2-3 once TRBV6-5 CASMGAGERNTQYF TGTGCCAGCATGGGAGCGGGCGAGCGGAATACGCAGTATTTT
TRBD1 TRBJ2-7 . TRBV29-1 CSVRTGDVYEQYF TGCAGCGTACGAACAGGGGACGTTTATGAGCAGTACTTC
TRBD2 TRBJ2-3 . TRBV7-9 CASSSPAGGPTDTQYF TGTGCCAGCAGCTCCCCAGCGGGAGGGCCCACAGATACGCAGTATTTT